Sequencing of this T cell receptor (beta chain) was carried out in a study of siplizumab effects on memory and regulatory T cells. Per the germline V gene, CDR1 is MGHRA and CDR2 is YSYEKL. The V segment lost 0 bases and the J segment 4 bases; nucleotides outside the gene matches: 5. This CDR3 has 16 amino acids. This clone was detected once. Sequenced by immunoSEQ multiplex PCR; TCRdb stores in-frame clones only, minus some. Of 95,000 to 100,000 clones listed, about 90% were seen once; the top ten hold 9.5% to 15%. Specimen: non-Treg CD4+ T cells sorted from blood. The chain uses TRBV4-1 and TRBJ1-1, with 10 bases lining up with TRBD1. The source of this sequence is a human donor in good health. The CDR3 loop is CASSQDDRGRSTEAFF. In nucleotides, the CDR3 is TGCGCCAGCAGCCAAGATGACAGGGGGCGTTCCACTGAAGCTTTCTTT.